This T cell receptor beta chain comes out of a study of graft-versus-host responses after intestinal transplantation. Broader study findings: High graft-versus-host to host-versus-graft clonal ratios were seen in allografts of patients with graft-donor T cell macrochimerism. GvH clonotypes were identified within recipient marrow, with a subset emerging first in ileum or blood.

There were some 200,000 CFSE-labeled responder cells plated together with some 200,000 irradiated, violet-dye-labeled stimulator cells. A sort after the reaction isolated proliferating CFSE-low CD3+CD4+ and CD3+CD8+ responders. CDR1 is SGHAT and CDR2 is FQNNGV in the germline V gene. This CDR3 contains 17 residues. V gave up 1 base and J gave up 0 bases; unmatched junction bases: 7. Clones were sequenced by immunoSEQ multiplex PCR, and TCRdb holds only the in-frame ones, with some missing. The sample carries 15,000 to 17,000 clones, 30% to 35% recorded once. V is TRBV11-2 and J is TRBJ2-3; 7 bases agree with TRBD2. The sequencing here drew on alloreactive CD4+ T cells from a mixed lymphocyte reaction culture, taken before intestinal transplant. Described subset: CFSE-low proliferating T cells sorted from roughly six-day pre-transplant mixed lymphocyte reaction (GvH or HvG direction). This TCR came from a human patient who received an intestinal transplant. CDR3 protein: CASSLVTSVPSTDTQYF. In DNA form, the CDR3 reads TGTGCCAGCAGCTTAGTAACTAGCGTACCTAGCACAGATACGCAGTATTTT.